The clone carrying this T cell receptor (beta chain) has only a few counts. This record belongs to a study of CDR3 diversity in severe acne. Germline values: CDR1 SNHLY, CDR2 FYNNEI. This CDR3 spans 17 amino acids. V lost 6 bases to trimming and J lost 2 bases; unmatched junction nucleotides: 6. TCRdb redid the calling of the PCR reads with MiXCR, one entry per CDR3 protein. This table holds tens of thousands of distinct CDR3 sequences, approximately 49% found once. The sequencing input was blood. V is TRBV2 and J is TRBJ2-3; 15 nucleotides line up with TRBD2. The source of this sequence is a male donor with severe acne vulgaris. In DNA, the CDR3 is TGTGCCAGCAGGATGGGACTAGCGGGAGGCGCCACAGATACGCAGTATTTT. Its protein product is CASRMGLAGGATDTQYF.